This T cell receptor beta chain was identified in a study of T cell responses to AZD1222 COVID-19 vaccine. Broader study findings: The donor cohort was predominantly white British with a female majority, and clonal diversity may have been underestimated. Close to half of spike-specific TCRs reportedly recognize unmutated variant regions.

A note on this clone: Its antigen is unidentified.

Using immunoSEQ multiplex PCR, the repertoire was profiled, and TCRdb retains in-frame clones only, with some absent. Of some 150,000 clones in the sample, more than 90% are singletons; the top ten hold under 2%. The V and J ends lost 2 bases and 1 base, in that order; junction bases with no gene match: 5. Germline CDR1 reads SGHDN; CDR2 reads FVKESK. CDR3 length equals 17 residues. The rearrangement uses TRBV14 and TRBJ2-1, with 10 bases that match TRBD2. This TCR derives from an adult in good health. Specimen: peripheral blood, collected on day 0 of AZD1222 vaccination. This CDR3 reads CASSQMTSGPSYNEQFF. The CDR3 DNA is TGTGCCAGCAGCCAAATGACTAGCGGGCCTTCCTACAATGAGCAGTTCTTC.